This T cell receptor beta chain came from a study of regulatory dendritic cells for organ transplantation. Study summary: On day 6, the dendritic cells were exposed to LPS. Notes on the study in general: The authors noted considerable between-person heterogeneity in alloreactive memory CD8+ cells.

Sorted subsets were CFSE-labeled and cultured approximately 5 days with allogeneic dendritic cells. Per germline, CDR1 SGDLS and CDR2 YYNGEE. The CDR3 is made up of 16 amino acids. With V trimmed by 3 bases and J by 8 bases, 7 bases remained unmatched. Using immunoSEQ multiplex PCR, the repertoire was profiled, and TCRdb retains in-frame clones only, with some absent. The profile shows about 11,000 clones, 75% of them singletons. To note about this clone: Its target is unknown.

This TCR was sampled from a human donor in good health. Sequenced input: memory CD4+ T cells from blood cultured with regulatory dendritic cells. Subset: CD45RO+ memory T cells. V is TRBV9 and J is TRBJ2-3; 15 nucleotides agree with TRBD2. The CDR3 loop is CASSGSGLAGGGTQYF. DNA for the CDR3: TGTGCCAGCAGCGGATCGGGACTAGCGGGGGGAGGTACGCAGTATTTT.